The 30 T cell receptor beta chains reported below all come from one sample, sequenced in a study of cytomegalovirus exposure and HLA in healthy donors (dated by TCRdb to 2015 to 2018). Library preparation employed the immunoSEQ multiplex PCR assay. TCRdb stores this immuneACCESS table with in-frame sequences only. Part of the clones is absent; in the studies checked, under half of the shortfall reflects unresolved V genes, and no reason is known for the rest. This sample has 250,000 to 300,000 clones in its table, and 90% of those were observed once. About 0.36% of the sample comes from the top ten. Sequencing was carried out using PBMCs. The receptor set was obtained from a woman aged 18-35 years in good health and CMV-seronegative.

DNA of the CDR3: TGTGCTAGTGGTCCAACGGGTGTGGGTCCCTCCTACGAGCAGTACGTC. This encodes CASGPTGVGPSYEQYV. This rearrangement joins TRBV12-5 to TRBJ2-7; D uncertain. This CDR3 comprises 16 residues. Looked up from germline, CDR1 is LGHNT and CDR2 is FRNRAP. Trimming left V 5 bases short and J 0 bases short, with 17 bases between.

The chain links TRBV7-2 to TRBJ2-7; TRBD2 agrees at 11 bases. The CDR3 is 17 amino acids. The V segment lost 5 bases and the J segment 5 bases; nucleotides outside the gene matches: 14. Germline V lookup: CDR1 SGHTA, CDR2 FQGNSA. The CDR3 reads CASSKWLAGGPGDEQYF. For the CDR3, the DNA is TGTGCCAGCAGCAAGTGGCTAGCGGGGGGCCCGGGAGACGAGCAGTACTTC.

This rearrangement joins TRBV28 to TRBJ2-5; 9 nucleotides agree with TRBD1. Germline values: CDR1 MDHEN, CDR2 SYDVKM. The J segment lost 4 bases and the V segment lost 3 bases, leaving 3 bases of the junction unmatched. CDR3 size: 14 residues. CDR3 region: CASSFTGGLETQYF. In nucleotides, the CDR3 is TGTGCCAGCAGTTTTACAGGGGGCTTAGAGACCCAGTACTTC. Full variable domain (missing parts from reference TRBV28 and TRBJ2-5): DVKVTQSSRYLVKRTGEKVFLECVQDMDHENMFWYRQDPGLGLRLIYFSYDVKMKEKGDIPEGYSVSREKKERFSLILESASTNQTSMYLCASSFTGGLETQYFGPGTRLLVL.

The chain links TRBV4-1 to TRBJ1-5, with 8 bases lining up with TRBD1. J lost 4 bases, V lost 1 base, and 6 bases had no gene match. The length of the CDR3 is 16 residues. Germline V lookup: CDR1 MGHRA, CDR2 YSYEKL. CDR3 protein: CASSQATGTGNQPQHF. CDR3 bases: TGCGCCAGCAGCCAAGCAACCGGGACAGGAAATCAGCCCCAGCATTTT.

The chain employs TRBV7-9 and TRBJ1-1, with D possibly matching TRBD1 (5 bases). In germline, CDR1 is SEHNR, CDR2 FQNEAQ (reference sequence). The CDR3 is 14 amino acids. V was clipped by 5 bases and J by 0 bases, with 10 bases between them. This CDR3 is CASSPGGVNTEAFF. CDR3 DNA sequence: TGTGCCAGCAGCCCAGGAGGGGTGAACACTGAAGCTTTCTTT. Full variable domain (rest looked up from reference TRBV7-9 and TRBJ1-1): DTGVSQNPRHKITKRGQNVTFRCDPISEHNRLYWYRQTLGQGPEFLTYFQNEAQLEKSRLLSDRFSAERPKGSFSTLEIQRTEQGDSAMYLCASSPGGVNTEAFFGQGTRLTVV.

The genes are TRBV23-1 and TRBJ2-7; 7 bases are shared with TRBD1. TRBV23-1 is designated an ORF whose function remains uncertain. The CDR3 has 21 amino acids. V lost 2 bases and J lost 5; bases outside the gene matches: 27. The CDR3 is CASSQRQPRWALGGKNHEQYF. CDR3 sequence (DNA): TGCGCCAGCAGTCAAAGGCAACCCCGATGGGCCCTAGGGGGCAAAAATCACGAGCAGTACTTC.

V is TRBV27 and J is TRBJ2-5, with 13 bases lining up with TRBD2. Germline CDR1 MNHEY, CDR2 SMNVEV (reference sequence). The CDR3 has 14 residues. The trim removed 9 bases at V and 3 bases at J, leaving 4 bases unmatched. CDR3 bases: TGTGCCAGTGCCACTAGCGGGGGGGAAGAGACCCAGTACTTC. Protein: CASATSGGEETQYF.

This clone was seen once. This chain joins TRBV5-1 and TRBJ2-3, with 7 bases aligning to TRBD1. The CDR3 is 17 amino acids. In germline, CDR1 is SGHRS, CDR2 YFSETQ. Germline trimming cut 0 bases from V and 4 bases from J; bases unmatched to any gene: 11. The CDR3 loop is CASSLDVSRGSPDTQYF. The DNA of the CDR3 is TGCGCCAGCAGCTTGGATGTCTCCAGGGGGTCCCCAGATACGCAGTATTTT.

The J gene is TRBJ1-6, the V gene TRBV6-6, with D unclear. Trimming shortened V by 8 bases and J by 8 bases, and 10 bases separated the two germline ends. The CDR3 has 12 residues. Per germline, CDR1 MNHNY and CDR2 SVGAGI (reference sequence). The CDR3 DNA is TGTGCCAGCGGGGAGGTCCATTCACCCCTCCACTTT. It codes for CASGEVHSPLHF.

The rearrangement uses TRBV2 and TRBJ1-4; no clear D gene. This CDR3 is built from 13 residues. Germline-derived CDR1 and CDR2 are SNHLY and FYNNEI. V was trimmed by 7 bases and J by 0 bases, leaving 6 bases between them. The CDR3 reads CASILTTNEKLFF. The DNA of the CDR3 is TGTGCCAGCATACTCACAACTAATGAAAAACTGTTTTTT.

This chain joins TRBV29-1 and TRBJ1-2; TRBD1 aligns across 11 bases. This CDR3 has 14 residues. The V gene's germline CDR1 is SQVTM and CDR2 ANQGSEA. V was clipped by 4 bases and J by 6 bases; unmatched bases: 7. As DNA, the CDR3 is TGCAGCGTTGTGTACACGGGACAGGGGGATGGCTACACCTTC. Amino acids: CSVVYTGQGDGYTF.

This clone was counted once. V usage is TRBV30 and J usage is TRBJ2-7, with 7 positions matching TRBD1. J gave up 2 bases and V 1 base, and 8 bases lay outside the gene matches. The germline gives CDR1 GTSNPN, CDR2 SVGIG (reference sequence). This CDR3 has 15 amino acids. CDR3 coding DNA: TGTGCCTGGAGTGGAGGTCGGGACAGCCCCTACGAGCAGTACTTC. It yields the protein CAWSGGRDSPYEQYF.

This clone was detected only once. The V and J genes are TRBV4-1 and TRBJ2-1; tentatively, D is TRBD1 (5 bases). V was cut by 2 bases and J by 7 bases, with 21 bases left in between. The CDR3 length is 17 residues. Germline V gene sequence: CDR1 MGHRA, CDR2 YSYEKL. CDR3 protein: CASSQSTQGPARNEQFF. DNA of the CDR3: TGCGCCAGCAGCCAATCCACGCAGGGCCCTGCGAGGAATGAGCAGTTCTTC.

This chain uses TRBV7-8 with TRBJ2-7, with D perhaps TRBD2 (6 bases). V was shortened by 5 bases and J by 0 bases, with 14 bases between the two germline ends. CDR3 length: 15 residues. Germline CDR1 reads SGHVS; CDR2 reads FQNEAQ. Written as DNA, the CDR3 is TGTGCCAGCAGCGGGGGACTCTGGAGCTCCTACGAGCAGTACTTC. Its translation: CASSGGLWSSYEQYF.

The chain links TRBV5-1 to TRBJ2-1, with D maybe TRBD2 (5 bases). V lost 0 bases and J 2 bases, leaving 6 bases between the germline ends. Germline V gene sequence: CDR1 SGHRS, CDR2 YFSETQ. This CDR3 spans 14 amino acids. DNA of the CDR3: TGCGCCAGCAGCTTGGAACTAGCCTACAATGAGCAGTTCTTC. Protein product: CASSLELAYNEQFF.

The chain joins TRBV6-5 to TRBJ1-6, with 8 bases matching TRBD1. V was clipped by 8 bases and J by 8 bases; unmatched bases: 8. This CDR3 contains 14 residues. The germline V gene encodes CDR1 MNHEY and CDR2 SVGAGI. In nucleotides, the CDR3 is TGTGCCAGCGGACAGGGAGGGTTGGATTCACCCCTCCACTTT. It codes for CASGQGGLDSPLHF.

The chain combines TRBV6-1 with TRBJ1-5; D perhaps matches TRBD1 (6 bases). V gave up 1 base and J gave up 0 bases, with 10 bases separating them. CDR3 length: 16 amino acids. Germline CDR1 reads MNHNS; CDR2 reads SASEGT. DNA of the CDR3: TGTGCCAGCAGTGAAGACACAGGGTTTAGCAATCAGCCCCAGCATTTT. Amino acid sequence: CASSEDTGFSNQPQHF.

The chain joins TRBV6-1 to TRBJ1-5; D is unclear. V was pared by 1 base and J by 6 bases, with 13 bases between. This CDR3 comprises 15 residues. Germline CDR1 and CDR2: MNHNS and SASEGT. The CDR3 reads CASSEEQSGGQPQHF. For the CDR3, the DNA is TGTGCCAGCAGTGAAGAGCAGAGTGGAGGTCAGCCCCAGCATTTT.

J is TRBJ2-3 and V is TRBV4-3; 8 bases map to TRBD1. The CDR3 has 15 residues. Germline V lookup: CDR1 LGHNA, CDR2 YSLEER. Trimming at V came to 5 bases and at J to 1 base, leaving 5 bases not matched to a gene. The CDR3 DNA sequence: TGCGCCAGCAGCTTTACAGGGGGTGGCACAGATACGCAGTATTTT. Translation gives CASSFTGGGTDTQYF.

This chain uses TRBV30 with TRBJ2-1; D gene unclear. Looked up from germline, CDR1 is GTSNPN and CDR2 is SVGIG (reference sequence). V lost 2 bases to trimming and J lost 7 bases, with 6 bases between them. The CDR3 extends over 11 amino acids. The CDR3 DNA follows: TGTGCCTGGAGTAACGGGAATGAGCAGTTCTTC. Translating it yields CAWSNGNEQFF.

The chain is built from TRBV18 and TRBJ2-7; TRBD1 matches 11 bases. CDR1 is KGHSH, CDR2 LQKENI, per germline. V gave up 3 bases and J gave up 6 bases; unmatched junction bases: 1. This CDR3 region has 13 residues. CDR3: CASSPDRGLEQYV. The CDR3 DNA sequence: TGTGCCAGCTCACCGGACAGGGGGCTCGAGCAGTACGTC.

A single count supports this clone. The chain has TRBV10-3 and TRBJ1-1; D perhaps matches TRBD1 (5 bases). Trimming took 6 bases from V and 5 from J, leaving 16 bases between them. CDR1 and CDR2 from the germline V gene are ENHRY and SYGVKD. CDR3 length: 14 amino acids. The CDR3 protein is CAIRRDGGWTEAFF. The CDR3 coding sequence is TGTGCCATCAGGAGGGACGGGGGGTGGACTGAAGCTTTCTTT.

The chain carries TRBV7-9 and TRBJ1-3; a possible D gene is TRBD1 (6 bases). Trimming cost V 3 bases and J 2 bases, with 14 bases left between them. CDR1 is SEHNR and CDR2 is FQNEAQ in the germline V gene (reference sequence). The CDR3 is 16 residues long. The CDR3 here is CASSFRTARPGNTIYF. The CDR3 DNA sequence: TGTGCCAGCAGCTTTAGGACAGCCCGGCCTGGAAACACCATATATTTT.

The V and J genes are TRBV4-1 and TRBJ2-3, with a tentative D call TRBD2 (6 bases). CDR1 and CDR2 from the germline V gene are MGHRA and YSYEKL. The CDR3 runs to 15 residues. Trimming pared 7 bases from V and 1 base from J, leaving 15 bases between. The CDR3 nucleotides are TGCGCCAGCAAAGGAAAAGCGGGCCGCACAGATACGCAGTATTTT. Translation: CASKGKAGRTDTQYF.

CDR3 DNA sequence: TGCGCCAGCAGCCTACTCAATGAGCAGTTCTTC. It codes for CASSLLNEQFF. The chain recombines TRBV10-2 with TRBJ2-1; D gene ambiguous. V lost 6 bases and J 6 bases, leaving 6 bases between the germline ends. Germline V gene data show CDR1 as WSHSY and CDR2 as SAAADI. The CDR3 contains 11 residues.

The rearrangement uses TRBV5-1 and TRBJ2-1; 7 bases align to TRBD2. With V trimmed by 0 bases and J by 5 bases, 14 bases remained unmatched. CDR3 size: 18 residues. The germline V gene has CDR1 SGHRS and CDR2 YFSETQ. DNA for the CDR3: TGCGCCAGCAGCTTGGGGTCTGAGCGGGAACTCTTTCACAATGAGCAGTTCTTC. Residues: CASSLGSERELFHNEQFF.

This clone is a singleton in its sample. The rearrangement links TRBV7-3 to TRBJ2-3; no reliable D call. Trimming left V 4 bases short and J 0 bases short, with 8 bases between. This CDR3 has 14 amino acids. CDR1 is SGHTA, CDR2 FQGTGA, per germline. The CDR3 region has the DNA TGTGCCAGCAGCTCAACCCCTAGCACAGATACGCAGTATTTT. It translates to CASSSTPSTDTQYF. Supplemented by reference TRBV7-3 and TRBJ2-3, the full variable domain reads GAGVSQTPSNKVTEKGKYVELRCDPISGHTALYWYRQSLGQGPEFLIYFQGTGAADDSGLPNDRFFAVRPEGSVSTLKIQRTERGDSAVYLCASSSTPSTDTQYFGPGTRLTVL.

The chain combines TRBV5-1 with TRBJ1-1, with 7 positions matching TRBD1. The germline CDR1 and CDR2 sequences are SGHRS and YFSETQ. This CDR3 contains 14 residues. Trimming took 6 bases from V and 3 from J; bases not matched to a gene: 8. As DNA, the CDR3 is TGCGCCAGCACTAGGACAGGCTGGGACACTGAAGCTTTCTTT. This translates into CASTRTGWDTEAFF.

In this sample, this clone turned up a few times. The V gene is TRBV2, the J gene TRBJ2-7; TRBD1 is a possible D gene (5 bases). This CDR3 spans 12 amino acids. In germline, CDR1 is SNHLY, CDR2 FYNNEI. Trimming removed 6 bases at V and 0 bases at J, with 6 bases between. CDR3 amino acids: CASRDNSYEQYV. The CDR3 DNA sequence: TGTGCCAGCAGGGACAACTCCTACGAGCAGTACGTC.

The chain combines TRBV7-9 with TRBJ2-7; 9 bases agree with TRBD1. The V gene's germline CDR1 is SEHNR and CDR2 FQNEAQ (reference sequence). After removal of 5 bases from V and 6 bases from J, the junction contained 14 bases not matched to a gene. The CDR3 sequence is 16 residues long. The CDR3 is CASSTTGGWVSGEQYF. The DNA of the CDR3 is TGTGCCAGCAGCACTACAGGGGGCTGGGTTTCCGGCGAGCAGTACTTC.